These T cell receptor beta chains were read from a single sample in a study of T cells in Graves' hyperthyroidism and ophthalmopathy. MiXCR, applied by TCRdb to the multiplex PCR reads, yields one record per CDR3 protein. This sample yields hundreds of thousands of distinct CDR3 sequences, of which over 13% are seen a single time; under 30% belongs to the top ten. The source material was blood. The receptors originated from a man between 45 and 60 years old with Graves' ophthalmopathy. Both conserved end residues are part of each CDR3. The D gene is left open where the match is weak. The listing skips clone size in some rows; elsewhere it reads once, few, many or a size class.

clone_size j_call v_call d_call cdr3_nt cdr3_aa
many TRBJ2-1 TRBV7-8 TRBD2 TGTGCCAGCAGCCTCCGGACTAGCGGAGATTACAATGAGCAGTTCTTC CASSLRTSGDYNEQFF
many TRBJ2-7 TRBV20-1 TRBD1 TGCAGTGCGAGTCCACAGGGGACCGAGCAGTACTTC CSASPQGTEQYF
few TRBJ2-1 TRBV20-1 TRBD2 TGCAGTGCTAGAGATTTCCAGCGGGATTCATTGAATGAGCAGTTCTTC CSARDFQRDSLNEQFF
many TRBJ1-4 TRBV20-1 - TGCAGTGTAAGGGAGCCGAGCGAAAAACTGTTTTTT CSVREPSEKLFF
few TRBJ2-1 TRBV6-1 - TGTGCCAGCACGGACACCATGGTCAATGAGCAGTTCTTC CASTDTMVNEQFF
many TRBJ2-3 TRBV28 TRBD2 TGTGCCAGCAGTTGGAGCGGGAGTTGGACAGATACGCAGTATTTT CASSWSGSWTDTQYF
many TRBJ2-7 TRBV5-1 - TGCGCCAGCAGCTTGGTGGGGGGCCCCTACGAGCAGTACTTC CASSLVGGPYEQYF
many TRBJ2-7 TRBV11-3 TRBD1 TGTGCCAGCAGCACGGCGGGACAGGGATCCTACGAGCAGTACTTC CASSTAGQGSYEQYF
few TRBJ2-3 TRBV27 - TGTGCCAGCAGACCCCTAGGGGGCACAGATACGCAGTATTTT CASRPLGGTDTQYF
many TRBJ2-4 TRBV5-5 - TGTGCCAGCAGCGACACAGGGTTCATAAACATTCAGTACTTC CASSDTGFINIQYF
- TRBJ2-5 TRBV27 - TGTGCCAGCAGACTCCATAAGGGGGAGGGCGGGGAGACCCAGTACTTC CASRLHKGEGGETQYF
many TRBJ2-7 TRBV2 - TGTGCCAGCATCCCCCCTCAGGCTGATACCTACGAGCAGTACTTC CASIPPQADTYEQYF
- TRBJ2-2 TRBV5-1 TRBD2 TGCGCCAGCAGCTTGTTAGCGGGAGGACTAAACGGGGAGCTGTTTTTT CASSLLAGGLNGELFF
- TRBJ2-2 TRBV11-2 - TGTGCCAGCAGCCCACCACGGCTAGCTAACGGGGAGCTGTTTTTT CASSPPRLANGELFF
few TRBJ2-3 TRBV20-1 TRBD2 TGCAGTGCTCCAGATAGCGGGAGGGCCGTAGATACGCAGTATTTT CSAPDSGRAVDTQYF
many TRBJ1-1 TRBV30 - TGTGCCTGGAGACGCGGCCGGGACACTGAAGCTTTCTTT CAWRRGRDTEAFF
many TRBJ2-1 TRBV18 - TGTGCCAGCTCACCAAAAGATTACAATGAGCAGTTCTTC CASSPKDYNEQFF
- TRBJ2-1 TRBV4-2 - TGTGCCAGCAGCCAAGATCGCGGAGGGGAAGAGCAGTTCTTC CASSQDRGGEEQFF
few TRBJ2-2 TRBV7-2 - TGTGCCAGCAGCTTACCTGGCTCGAGGGCCTTGAACACCGGGGAGCTGTTTTTT CASSLPGSRALNTGELFF
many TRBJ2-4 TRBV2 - TGTGCCAGCAGTGAAGATAGGCAGCTAGCCAAAAACATTCAGTACTTC CASSEDRQLAKNIQYF
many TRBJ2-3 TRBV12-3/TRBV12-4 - TGTGCCAGCAGCCTCCGGCAAAACACAGATACGCAGTATTTT CASSLRQNTDTQYF
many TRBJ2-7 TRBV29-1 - TGCAGCGTTGAAGCGGGAGCGGCCTACGAGCAGTACTTC CSVEAGAAYEQYF
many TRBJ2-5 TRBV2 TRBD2 TGTGCCAGCAGTGGAGGACTAGCGGGAGCTCACGAGACCCAGTACTTC CASSGGLAGAHETQYF
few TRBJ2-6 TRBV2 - TGTGCAAGGCGGATTATTAACTCTGGGGCCAACGTCCTGACTTTC CARRIINSGANVLTF
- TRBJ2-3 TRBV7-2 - TGTGCCAGCAGTCACCCGGGCCATACGCAGTATTTT CASSHPGHTQYF
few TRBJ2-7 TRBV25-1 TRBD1 TGTGCCAGCAGTCGACAGGGGACTGACGAGCAGTACTTC CASSRQGTDEQYF
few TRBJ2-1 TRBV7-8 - TGTGCCAGCAACACAGGATCCAGAAACAATGAGCAGTTCTTC CASNTGSRNNEQFF
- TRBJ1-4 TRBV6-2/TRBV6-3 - TGTGCCAGCAGTGCATCGGGGTCTAATGATAAACTGTTTTTT CASSASGSNDKLFF
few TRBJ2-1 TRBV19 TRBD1 TGTGCCAGTAGTATAGCTCGGACAGGGCGGAATGAGCAGTTCTTC CASSIARTGRNEQFF
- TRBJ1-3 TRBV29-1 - TGCAGCGTTGAGGGGACGGCGGGAAACACCATATATTTT CSVEGTAGNTIYF
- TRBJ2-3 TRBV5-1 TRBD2 TGCGCCAGCAGCCACCGTGGACTAGCGGGACTCCCAGATACGCAGTATTTT CASSHRGLAGLPDTQYF
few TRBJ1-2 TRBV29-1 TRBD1 TGCAGCGCCTCCGGGACAGATGACTATGGCTACACCTTC CSASGTDDYGYTF
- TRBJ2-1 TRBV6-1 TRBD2 TGTGCCAGCAGTGCGCTAGCGGGAAGGAATGAGCAGTTCTTC CASSALAGRNEQFF
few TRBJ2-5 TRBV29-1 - TGCAGCGTTACAGTTCAAGAGACCCAGTACTTC CSVTVQETQYF
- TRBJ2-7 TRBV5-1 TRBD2 TGCGCCAGCAGCTTGGTGGGGACTAGCGGGATCTACGAGCAGTACTTC CASSLVGTSGIYEQYF
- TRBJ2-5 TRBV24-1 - TGTGCCACCAGTTCTGTGGGCGGCGAGACCCAGTACTTC CATSSVGGETQYF
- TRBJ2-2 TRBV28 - TGTGCCAGCAGTTCCCAGACTAAGAACACCGGGGAGCTGTTTTTT CASSSQTKNTGELFF
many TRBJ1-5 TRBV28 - TGTGCCAGCAGTAAAAGACACCTAGGAAATCAGCCCCAGCATTTT CASSKRHLGNQPQHF
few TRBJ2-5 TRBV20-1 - TGCAGTGCTAGAGCAGGGGGGGTTGGAGAGACCCAGTACTTC CSARAGGVGETQYF
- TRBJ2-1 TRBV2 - TGTGCCAGCAGTGAACAGGGTTTCAATGAGCAGTTCTTC CASSEQGFNEQFF
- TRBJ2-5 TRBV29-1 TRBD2 TGCAGCGTTAGCCAAATTACTAGCGGGAGGGCCCCGAAGACCCAGTACTTC CSVSQITSGRAPKTQYF
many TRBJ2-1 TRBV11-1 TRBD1 TGTGCCAGCAGCCCAGACAGGGGCGATGAGCAGTTCTTC CASSPDRGDEQFF
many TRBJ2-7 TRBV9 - TGTGCCAGCAGCGTTTATGGGGAATCCTACGAGCAGTACTTC CASSVYGESYEQYF
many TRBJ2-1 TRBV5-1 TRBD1 TGCGCCAGCAGCTTCAGGGACAGGGGGCTTCATGAGCAGTTCTTC CASSFRDRGLHEQFF
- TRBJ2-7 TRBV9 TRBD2 TGTGCCAGCAGCGTAGGAACTAGCGGGGAAACCTACGAGCAGTACTTC CASSVGTSGETYEQYF